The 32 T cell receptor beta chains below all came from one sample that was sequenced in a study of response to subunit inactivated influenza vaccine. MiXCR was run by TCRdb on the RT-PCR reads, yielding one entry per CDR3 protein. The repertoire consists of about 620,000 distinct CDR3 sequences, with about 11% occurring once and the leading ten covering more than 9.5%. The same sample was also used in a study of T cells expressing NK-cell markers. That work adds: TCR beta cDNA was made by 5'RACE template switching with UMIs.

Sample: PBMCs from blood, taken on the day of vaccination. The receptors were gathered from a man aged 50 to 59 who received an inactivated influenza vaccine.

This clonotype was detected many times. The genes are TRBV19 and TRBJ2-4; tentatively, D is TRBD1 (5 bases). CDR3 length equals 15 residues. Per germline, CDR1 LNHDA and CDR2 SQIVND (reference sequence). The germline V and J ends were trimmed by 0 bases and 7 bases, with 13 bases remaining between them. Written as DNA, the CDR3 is TGTGCCAGTAGTATAGACCATGCACAGGCGAACATTCAGTACTTC. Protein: CASSIDHAQANIQYF.

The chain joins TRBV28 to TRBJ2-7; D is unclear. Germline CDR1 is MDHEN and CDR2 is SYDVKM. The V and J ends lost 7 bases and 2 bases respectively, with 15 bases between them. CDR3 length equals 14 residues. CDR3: CASTPPLSTYEQYF. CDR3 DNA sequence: TGTGCCAGCACCCCCCCTCTGTCCACCTACGAGCAGTACTTC.

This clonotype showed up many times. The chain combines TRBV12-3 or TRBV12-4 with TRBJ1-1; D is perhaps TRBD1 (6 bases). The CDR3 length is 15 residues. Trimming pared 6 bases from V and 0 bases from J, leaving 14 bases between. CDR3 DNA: TGTGCCAGCAGCCCCCATGGGACAATGAACACTGAAGCTTTCTTT. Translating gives CASSPHGTMNTEAFF.

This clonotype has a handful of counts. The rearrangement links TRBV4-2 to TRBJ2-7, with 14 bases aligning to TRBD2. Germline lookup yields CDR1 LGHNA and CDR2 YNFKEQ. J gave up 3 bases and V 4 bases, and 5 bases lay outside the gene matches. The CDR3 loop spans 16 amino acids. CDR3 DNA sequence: TGTGCCAGCAGCCGGACGGGACTAGCGGGAGACTACGAGCAGTACTTC. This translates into CASSRTGLAGDYEQYF.

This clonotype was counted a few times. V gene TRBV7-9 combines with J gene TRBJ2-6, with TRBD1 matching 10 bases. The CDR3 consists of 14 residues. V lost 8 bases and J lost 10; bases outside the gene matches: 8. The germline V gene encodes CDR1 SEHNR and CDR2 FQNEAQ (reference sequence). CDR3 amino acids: CASSETGGGNVLTF. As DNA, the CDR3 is TGTGCCAGCTCAGAGACAGGGGGCGGGAACGTCCTGACTTTC.

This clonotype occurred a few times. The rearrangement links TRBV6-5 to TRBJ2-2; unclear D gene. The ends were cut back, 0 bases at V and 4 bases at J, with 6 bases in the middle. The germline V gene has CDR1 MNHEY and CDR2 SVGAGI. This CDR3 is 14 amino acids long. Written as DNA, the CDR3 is TGTGCCAGCAGTTACTCGACGTTCACCGGGGAGCTGTTTTTT. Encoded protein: CASSYSTFTGELFF.

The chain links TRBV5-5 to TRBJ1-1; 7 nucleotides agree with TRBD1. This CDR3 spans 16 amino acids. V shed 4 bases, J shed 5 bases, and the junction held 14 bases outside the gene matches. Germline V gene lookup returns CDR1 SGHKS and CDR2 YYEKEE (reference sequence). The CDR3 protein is CASSPRATGRGTEAFF. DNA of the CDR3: TGTGCCAGCAGCCCCCGGGCGACAGGGAGGGGGACTGAAGCTTTCTTT.

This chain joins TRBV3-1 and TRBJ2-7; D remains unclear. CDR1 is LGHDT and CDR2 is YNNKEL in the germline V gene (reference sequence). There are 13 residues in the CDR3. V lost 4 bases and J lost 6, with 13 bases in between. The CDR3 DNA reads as TGTGCCAGCAGCCCAAGCGAGTTTGGCGAGCAGTACTTC. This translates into CASSPSEFGEQYF.

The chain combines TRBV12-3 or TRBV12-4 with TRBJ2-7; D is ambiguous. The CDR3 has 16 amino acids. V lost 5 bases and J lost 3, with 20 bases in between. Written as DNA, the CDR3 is TGTGCCAGCAGTCCCCCCGCAGGCCCCCATTACTACGAGCAGTACTTC. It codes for CASSPPAGPHYYEQYF.

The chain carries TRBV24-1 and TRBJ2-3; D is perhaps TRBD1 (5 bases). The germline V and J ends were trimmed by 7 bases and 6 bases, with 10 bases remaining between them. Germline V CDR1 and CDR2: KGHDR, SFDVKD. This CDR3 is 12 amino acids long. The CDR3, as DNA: TGTGCCACCAGAGGTGGGGCGGATACGCAGTATTTT. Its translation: CATRGGADTQYF.

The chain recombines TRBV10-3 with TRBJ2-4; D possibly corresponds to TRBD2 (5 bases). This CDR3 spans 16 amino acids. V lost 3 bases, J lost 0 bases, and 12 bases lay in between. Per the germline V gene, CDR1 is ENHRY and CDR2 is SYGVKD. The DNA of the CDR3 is TGTGCCATCAGTGAAGAGGGAAACCTAGCCAAAAACATTCAGTACTTC. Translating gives CAISEEGNLAKNIQYF.

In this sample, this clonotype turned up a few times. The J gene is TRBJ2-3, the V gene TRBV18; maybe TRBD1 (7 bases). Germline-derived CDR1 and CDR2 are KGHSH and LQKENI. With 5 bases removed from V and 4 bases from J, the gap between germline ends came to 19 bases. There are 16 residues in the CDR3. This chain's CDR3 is CASSIRTGSGADTQYF. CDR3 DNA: TGTGCCAGCTCAATAAGGACAGGATCGGGGGCAGATACGCAGTATTTT.

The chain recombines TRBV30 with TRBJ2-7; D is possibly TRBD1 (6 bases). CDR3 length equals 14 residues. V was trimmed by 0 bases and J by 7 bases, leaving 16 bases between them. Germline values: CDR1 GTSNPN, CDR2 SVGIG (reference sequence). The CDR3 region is CAWSVLGGAREQYF. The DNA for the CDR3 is TGTGCCTGGAGTGTACTTGGGGGCGCGAGGGAGCAGTACTTC.

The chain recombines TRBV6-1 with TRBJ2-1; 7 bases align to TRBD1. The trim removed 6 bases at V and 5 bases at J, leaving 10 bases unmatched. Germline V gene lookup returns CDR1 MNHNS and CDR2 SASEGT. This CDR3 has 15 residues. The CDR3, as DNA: TGTGCCAGCAGACAGACAGGGTTAAGGGACAATGAGCAGTTCTTC. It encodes CASRQTGLRDNEQFF.

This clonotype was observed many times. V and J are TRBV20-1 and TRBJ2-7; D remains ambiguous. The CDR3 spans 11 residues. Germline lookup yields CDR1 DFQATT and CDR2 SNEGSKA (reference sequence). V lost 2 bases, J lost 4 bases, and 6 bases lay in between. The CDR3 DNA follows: TGCAGTGCTAGAAGGGAATACGAGCAGTACTTC. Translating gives CSARREYEQYF.

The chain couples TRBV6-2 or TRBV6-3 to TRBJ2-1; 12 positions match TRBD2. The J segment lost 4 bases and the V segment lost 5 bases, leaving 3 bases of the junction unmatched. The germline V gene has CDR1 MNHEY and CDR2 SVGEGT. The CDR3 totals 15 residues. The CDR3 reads CASSILAGGYNEQFF. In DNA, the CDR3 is TGTGCCAGCAGTATTCTAGCGGGAGGGTACAATGAGCAGTTCTTC.

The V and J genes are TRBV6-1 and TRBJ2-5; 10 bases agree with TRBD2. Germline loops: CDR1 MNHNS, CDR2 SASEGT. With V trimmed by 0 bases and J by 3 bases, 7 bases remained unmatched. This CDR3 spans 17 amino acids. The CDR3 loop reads CASSEAYSSGRKETQYF. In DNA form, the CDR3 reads TGTGCCAGCAGTGAAGCGTATTCTAGCGGGAGAAAAGAGACCCAGTACTTC.

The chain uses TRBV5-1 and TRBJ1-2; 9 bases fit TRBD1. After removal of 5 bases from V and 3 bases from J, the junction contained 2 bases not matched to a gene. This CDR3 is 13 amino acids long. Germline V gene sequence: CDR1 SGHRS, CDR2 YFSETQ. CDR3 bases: TGCGCCAGCAGGGGACAGGGTGACTATGGCTACACCTTC. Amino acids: CASRGQGDYGYTF.

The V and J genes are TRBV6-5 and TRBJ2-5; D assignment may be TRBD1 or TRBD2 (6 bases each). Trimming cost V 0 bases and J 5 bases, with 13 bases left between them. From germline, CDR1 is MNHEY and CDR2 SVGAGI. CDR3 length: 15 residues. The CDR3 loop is CASSYSARGQETQYF. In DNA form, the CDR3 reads TGTGCCAGCAGTTACTCGGCCCGGGGGCAGGAGACCCAGTACTTC.

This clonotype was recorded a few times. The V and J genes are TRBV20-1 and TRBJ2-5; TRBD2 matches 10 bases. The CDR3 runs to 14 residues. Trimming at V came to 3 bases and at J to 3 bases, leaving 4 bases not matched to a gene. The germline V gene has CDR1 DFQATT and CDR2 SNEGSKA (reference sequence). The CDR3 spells CSASAGLAEETQYF. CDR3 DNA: TGCAGTGCTAGTGCAGGACTAGCGGAAGAGACCCAGTACTTC.

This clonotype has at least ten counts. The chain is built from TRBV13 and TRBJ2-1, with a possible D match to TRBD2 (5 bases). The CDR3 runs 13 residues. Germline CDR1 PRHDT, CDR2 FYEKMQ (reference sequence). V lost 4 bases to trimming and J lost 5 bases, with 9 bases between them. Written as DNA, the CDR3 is TGTGCCAGCAGCTCTCGAGGGAACAATGAGCAGTTCTTC. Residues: CASSSRGNNEQFF.

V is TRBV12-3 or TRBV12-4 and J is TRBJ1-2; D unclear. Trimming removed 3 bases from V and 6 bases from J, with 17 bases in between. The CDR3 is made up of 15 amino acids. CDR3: CASSLSMTRPDGYTF. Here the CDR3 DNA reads TGTGCCAGCAGTTTGAGTATGACGCGACCGGATGGCTACACCTTC.

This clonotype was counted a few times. The CDR3 sequence: CASSYSTGGRGGYTF. For the CDR3, the DNA is TGTGCCAGCAGTTACTCGACAGGGGGCCGGGGTGGCTACACCTTC. This chain connects TRBV6-5 to TRBJ1-2; 10 bases fit TRBD1. Trimming cost V 0 bases and J 7 bases; bases outside gene matches: 5. Per the germline V gene, CDR1 is MNHEY and CDR2 is SVGAGI. The CDR3 sequence is 15 residues long.

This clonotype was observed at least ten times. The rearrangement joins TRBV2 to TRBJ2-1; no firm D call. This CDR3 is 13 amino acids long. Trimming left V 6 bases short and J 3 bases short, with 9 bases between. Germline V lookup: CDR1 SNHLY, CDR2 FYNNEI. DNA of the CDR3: TGTGCCAGCAGAAGTCCCTTCTACAATGAGCAGTTCTTC. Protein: CASRSPFYNEQFF.

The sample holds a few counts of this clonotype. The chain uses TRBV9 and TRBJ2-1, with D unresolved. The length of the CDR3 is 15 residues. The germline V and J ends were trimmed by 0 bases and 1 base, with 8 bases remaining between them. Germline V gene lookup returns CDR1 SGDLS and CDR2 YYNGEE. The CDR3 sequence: CASSVGATSYNEQFF. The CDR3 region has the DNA TGTGCCAGCAGCGTAGGGGCCACGTCCTACAATGAGCAGTTCTTC.

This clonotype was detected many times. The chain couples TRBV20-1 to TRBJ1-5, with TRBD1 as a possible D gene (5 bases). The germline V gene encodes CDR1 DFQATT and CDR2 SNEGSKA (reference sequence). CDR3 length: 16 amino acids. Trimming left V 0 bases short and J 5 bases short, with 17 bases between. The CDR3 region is CSARDLRTLGDQPQHF. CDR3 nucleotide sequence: TGCAGTGCTAGAGATTTGAGAACTCTGGGGGATCAGCCCCAGCATTTT.

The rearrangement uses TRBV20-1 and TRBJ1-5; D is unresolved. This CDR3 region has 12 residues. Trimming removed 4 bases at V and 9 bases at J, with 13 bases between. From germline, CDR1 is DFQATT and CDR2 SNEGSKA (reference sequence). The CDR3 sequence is CSAIPQSGPQHF. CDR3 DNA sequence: TGCAGTGCTATACCGCAGTCGGGGCCCCAGCATTTT.

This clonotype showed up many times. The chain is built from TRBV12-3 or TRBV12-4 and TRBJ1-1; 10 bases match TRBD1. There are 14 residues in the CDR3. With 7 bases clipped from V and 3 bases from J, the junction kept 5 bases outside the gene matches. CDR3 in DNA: TGTGCCAGCAAGTTGGGACAGGGGTACACTGAAGCTTTCTTT. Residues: CASKLGQGYTEAFF.

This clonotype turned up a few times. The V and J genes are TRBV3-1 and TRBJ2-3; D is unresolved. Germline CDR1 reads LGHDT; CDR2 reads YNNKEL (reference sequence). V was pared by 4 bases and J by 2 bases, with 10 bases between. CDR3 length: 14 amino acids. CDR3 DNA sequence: TGTGCCAGCAGCCCCTCGCCTTACACAGATACGCAGTATTTT. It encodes CASSPSPYTDTQYF.

DNA for the CDR3: TGTGCCAGCAGTCCCGCCGCCGGGGTAGGGTATGAGCAGTTCTTC. Encoded protein: CASSPAAGVGYEQFF. The chain uses TRBV12-3 or TRBV12-4 and TRBJ2-1; TRBD2 might be the D (5 bases). Trimming took off 5 bases at V and 8 bases at J, with 19 bases between the two ends. This CDR3 is built from 15 residues.

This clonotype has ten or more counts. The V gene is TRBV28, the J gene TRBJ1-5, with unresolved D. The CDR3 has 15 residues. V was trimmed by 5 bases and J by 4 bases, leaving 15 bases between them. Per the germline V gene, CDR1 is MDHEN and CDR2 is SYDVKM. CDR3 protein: CASSRQDFLNQPQHF. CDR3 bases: TGTGCCAGCAGTCGCCAGGACTTTCTGAATCAGCCCCAGCATTTT.

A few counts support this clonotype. CDR3 protein: CASSSDRGVVGANVLTF. The CDR3 DNA sequence: TGCGCCAGCAGCTCGGACAGGGGAGTAGTTGGGGCCAACGTCCTGACTTTC. The chain carries TRBV5-1 and TRBJ2-6, with 9 bases identical to TRBD1. Germline values: CDR1 SGHRS, CDR2 YFSETQ. The CDR3 contains 17 residues. V dropped 3 bases and J dropped 3; count of bases not matched to a gene: 7.